The 15 T cell receptor beta chains given below trace back to one sample, sequenced in a study of blood T cell repertoires in COVID-19. The protocol was immunoSEQ multiplex PCR, while the TCRdb copy is restricted to in-frame clones and leaves out a portion. Of more than 40,000 clones listed, about 88% were seen once; the top ten hold 2.5% to 3%. Sequenced: peripheral blood. The receptors originated from a man aged 50-60 years with acute or convalescent COVID-19.

This clone was observed a handful of times. CDR3 protein: CASSPPGGARGRLGDTGELFF. The CDR3 nucleotides are TGTGCCAGCTCACCCCCAGGAGGGGCCCGAGGGAGATTAGGTGACACCGGGGAGCTGTTTTTT. The chain has TRBV18 and TRBJ2-2, with a tentative D call TRBD2 (6 bases). Germline CDR1 is KGHSH and CDR2 is LQKENI. V was clipped by 3 bases and J by 3 bases, with 29 bases between them. The CDR3 has 21 residues.

J is TRBJ2-7 and V is TRBV2, with D perhaps TRBD1 (6 bases). The CDR3 loop spans 12 amino acids. Between the trimmed V and J ends, which lost 5 bases and 9 bases, there was a span of 14 bases. The germline V gene has CDR1 SNHLY and CDR2 FYNNEI. DNA for the CDR3: TGTGCCAGCAGTTCACAGGGTCTGGGGCAGTACTTC. Translation: CASSSQGLGQYF.

The V gene is TRBV7-9, the J gene TRBJ2-2; tentatively, D is TRBD2 (5 bases). Germline V lookup: CDR1 SEHNR, CDR2 FQNEAQ (reference sequence). V was shortened by 5 bases and J by 7 bases, with 11 bases between the two germline ends. The CDR3 is 13 amino acids. The CDR3 loop is CASSPSGFGELFF. The CDR3 DNA reads TGTGCCAGCAGCCCCTCGGGGTTCGGGGAGCTGTTTTTT.

The chain carries TRBV5-6 and TRBJ2-3; 9 bases are shared with TRBD2. The CDR3 length is 14 residues. After removal of 4 bases from V and 5 bases from J, the junction contained 5 bases not matched to a gene. Germline-derived CDR1 and CDR2 are SGHDT and YYEEEE. Here the CDR3 DNA reads TGTGCCAGCAGCCTTCGGACTAGCGTAGATACGCAGTATTTT. Protein product: CASSLRTSVDTQYF.

V and J are TRBV3-1 (or the pseudogene TRBV3-2) and TRBJ2-7, with 8 bases that match TRBD1. Germline V CDR1 and CDR2: LGHDT, YNNKEL (reference sequence). The CDR3 sequence is 15 residues long. The V gene end was trimmed by 4 bases and the J gene end by 5 bases; junction bases not matched to a gene: 10. The DNA of the CDR3 is TGTGCCAGCAGCCTATTGACAGGGGCGAGAGACGAGCAGTACTTC. Translating gives CASSLLTGARDEQYF.

This chain joins TRBV18 and TRBJ1-5; D call uncertain. CDR3 length: 18 amino acids. The germline V and J ends were trimmed by 3 bases and 0 bases, with 18 bases remaining between them. Germline loops: CDR1 KGHSH, CDR2 LQKENI. In DNA, the CDR3 is TGTGCCAGCTCACCGTGGAGGGCTTCGGGTTATAGCAATCAGCCCCAGCATTTT. Protein: CASSPWRASGYSNQPQHF.

V is TRBV28 and J is TRBJ2-2; D is unresolved. The V and J ends lost 5 bases and 1 base respectively, with 8 bases between them. CDR1 is MDHEN and CDR2 is SYDVKM in the germline V gene. This CDR3 is built from 14 residues. The CDR3 DNA follows: TGTGCCAGCAGTATTGTACAGAACACCGGGGAGCTGTTTTTT. It translates to CASSIVQNTGELFF.

V gene TRBV9 combines with J gene TRBJ2-1; D perhaps matches TRBD1 (5 bases). The CDR3 is made up of 17 amino acids. The germline V gene encodes CDR1 SGDLS and CDR2 YYNGEE. V was shortened by 3 bases and J by 1 base, with 17 bases between the two germline ends. The CDR3 region has the DNA TGTGCCAGCAGCGACAGGAGCCCATCTTTTTCCTACAATGAGCAGTTCTTC. The encoded protein is CASSDRSPSFSYNEQFF.

The chain combines TRBV10-1 with TRBJ1-3; D uncertain. The CDR3 spans 13 residues. Germline CDR1 WNHNN, CDR2 SYGVQD (reference sequence). Trimming left V 6 bases short and J 0 bases short, with 6 bases between. The CDR3 sequence is CASRANSGNTIYF. CDR3 sequence (DNA): TGCGCCAGCAGGGCAAACTCTGGAAACACCATATATTTT.

The CDR3: CSVELAGEVETQYF. The CDR3 nucleotides are TGCAGCGTTGAGCTAGCGGGAGAGGTGGAGACCCAGTACTTC. The J gene is TRBJ2-5, the V gene TRBV29-1; 10 nucleotides match TRBD2. Germline V gene data show CDR1 as SQVTM and CDR2 as ANQGSEA. V lost 3 bases and J lost 5; bases outside the gene matches: 6. This CDR3 has 14 amino acids.

The V gene is TRBV28, the J gene TRBJ1-2; 7 nucleotides agree with TRBD1. The CDR3 runs to 14 residues. V shed 5 bases and J 4 bases; nucleotides not matched to a gene: 7. Germline CDR1 reads MDHEN; CDR2 reads SYDVKM. In DNA, the CDR3 is TGTGCCAGCAGTCCCCCAGGGGGGACCTATGGCTACACCTTC. It is translated as CASSPPGGTYGYTF.

This sequence joins TRBV2 and TRBJ1-2; the D is unclear. The V gene's germline CDR1 is SNHLY and CDR2 FYNNEI. V was shortened by 6 bases and J by 3 bases, with 14 bases between the two germline ends. There are 14 residues in the CDR3. The chain's CDR3 is CASRAQQEDYGYTF. The CDR3 region has the DNA TGTGCCAGCAGGGCACAGCAGGAGGACTATGGCTACACCTTC.

The sample holds one count of this clone. V and J are TRBV27 and TRBJ2-7; 8 bases line up with TRBD1. The CDR3 loop spans 14 amino acids. CDR1 and CDR2 (germline): MNHEY, SMNVEV (reference sequence). V lost 2 bases, J lost 6 bases, and 6 bases stayed unmatched. The CDR3 DNA follows: TGTGCCAGCAGTTTAATCCAGGGGGCGGGCGAGCAGTACTTC. Amino acids: CASSLIQGAGEQYF.

The rearrangement uses TRBV5-5 and TRBJ1-2; D might be TRBD1 (6 bases). Germline values: CDR1 SGHKS, CDR2 YYEKEE (reference sequence). The CDR3 contains 16 residues. Trimming left V 4 bases short and J 1 base short, with 17 bases between. The CDR3 nucleotides are TGTGCCAGCAGCCTGATCCTGGGGGCGGTTAACTATGGCTACACCTTC. This translates into CASSLILGAVNYGYTF.

This chain uses TRBV29-1 with TRBJ2-2; 10 nucleotides line up with TRBD1. Germline assignment: CDR1 SQVTM and CDR2 ANQGSEA. J was trimmed by 7 bases and V by 7 bases; bases with no gene match: 9. The CDR3 has 14 residues. The CDR3 is CSGRTGGKGGELFF. CDR3 in DNA: TGCAGCGGGAGGACAGGGGGGAAAGGCGGGGAGCTGTTTTTT.